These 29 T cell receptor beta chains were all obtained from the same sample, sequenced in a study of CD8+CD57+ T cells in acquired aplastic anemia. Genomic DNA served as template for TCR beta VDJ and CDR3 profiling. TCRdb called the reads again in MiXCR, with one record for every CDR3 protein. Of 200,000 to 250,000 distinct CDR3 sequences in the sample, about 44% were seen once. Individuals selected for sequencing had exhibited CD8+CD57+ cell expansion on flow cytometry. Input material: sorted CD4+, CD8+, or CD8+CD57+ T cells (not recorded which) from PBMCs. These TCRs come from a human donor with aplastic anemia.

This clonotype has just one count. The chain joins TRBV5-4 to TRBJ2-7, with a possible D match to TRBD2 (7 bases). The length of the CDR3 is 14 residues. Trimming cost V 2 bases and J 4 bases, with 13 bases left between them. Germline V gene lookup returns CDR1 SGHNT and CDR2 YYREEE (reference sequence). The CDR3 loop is CASSFRGGLYEQYF. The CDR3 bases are TGTGCCAGCAGCTTCCGCGGGGGCTTGTACGAGCAGTACTTC.

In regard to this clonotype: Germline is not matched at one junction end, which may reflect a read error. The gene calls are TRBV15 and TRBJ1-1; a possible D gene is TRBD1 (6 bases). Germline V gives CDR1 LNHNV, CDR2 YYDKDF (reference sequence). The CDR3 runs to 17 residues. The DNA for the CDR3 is TGTGCCGCCAGCAGAACAAGGACAGACCGACTGAACACTGAAGCTTTCTTT. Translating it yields CAASRTRTDRLNTEAFF. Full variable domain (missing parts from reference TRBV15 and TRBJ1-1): DAMVIQNPRYQVTQFGKPVTLSCSQTLNHNVMYWYQQKSSQAPKLLFHYYDKDFNNEADTPDNFQSRRPNTSFCFLDIRSPGLGDTAMYLCAASRTRTDRLNTEAFFGQGTRLTVV.

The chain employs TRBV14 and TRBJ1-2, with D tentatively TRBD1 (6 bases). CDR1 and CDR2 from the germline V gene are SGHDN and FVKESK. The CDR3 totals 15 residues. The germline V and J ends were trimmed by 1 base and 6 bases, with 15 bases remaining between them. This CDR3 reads CASSQGRGWGHGYTF. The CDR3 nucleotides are TGTGCCAGCAGCCAAGGCAGGGGCTGGGGCCATGGCTACACCTTC.

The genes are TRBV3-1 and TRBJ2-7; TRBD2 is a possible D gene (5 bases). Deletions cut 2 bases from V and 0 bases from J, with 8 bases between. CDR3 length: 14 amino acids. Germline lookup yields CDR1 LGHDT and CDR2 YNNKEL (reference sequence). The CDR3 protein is CASSQYEGSYEQYF. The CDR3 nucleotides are TGTGCCAGCAGCCAATATGAGGGCTCCTACGAGCAGTACTTC.

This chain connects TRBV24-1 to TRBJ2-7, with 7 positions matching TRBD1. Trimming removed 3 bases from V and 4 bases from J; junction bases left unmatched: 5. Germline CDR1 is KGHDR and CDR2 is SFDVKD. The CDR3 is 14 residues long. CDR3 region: CATSDPSTGYEQYF. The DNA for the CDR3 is TGTGCCACCAGTGATCCTTCGACAGGGTACGAGCAGTACTTC.

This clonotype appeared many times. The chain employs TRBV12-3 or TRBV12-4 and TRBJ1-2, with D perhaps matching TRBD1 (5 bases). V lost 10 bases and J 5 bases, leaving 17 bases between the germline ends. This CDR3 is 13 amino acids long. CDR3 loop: CATDRSDVYGYTF. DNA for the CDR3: TGTGCCACCGACAGATCTGATGTTTATGGCTACACCTTC.

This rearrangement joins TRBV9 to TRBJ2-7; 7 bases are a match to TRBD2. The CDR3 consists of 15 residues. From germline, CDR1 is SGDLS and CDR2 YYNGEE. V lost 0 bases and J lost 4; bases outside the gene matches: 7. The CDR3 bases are TGTGCCAGCAGCGTAGCCCCAGGACTAGAGTACGAGCAGTACTTC. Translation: CASSVAPGLEYEQYF.

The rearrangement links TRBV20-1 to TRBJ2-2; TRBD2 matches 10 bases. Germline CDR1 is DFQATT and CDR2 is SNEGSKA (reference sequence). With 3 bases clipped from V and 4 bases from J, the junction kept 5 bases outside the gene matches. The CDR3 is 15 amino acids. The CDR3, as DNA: TGCAGTGCTAGGGGAGCGGGGGGGCCCACCGGGGAGCTGTTTTTT. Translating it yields CSARGAGGPTGELFF.

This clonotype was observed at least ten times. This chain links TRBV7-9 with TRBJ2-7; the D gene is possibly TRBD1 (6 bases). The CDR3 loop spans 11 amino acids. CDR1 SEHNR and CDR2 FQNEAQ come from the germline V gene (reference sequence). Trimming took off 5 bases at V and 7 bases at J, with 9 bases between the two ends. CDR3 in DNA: TGTGCCAGCAGCCCAGGACAGGAGCAGTACTTC. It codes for CASSPGQEQYF.

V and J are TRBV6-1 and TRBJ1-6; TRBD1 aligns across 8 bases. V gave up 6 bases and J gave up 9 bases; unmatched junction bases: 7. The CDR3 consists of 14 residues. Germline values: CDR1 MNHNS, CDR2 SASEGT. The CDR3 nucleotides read TGTGCCAGCAGGTCGACAGGGGAGGGTTCACCCCTCCACTTT. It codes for CASRSTGEGSPLHF.

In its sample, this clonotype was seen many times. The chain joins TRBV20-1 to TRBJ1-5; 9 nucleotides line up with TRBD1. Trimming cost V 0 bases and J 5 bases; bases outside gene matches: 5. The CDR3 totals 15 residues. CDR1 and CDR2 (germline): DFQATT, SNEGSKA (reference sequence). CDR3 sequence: CSARDEQGAYQPQHF. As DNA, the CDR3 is TGCAGTGCTAGAGATGAACAGGGGGCCTATCAGCCCCAGCATTTT.

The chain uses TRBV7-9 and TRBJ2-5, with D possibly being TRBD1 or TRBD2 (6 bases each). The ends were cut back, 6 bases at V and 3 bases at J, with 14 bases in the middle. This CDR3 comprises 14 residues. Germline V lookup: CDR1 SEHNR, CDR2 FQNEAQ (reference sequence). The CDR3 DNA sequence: TGTGCCAGCAGACTCCGGGGGCCTGAAGAGACCCAGTACTTC. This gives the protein CASRLRGPEETQYF.

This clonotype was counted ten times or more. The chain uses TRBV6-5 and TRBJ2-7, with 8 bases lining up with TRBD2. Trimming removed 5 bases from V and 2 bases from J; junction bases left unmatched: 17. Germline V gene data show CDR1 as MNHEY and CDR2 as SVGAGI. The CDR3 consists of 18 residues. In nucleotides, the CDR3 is TGTGCCAGCAGTAAACGGGACACTATGAGCGGGGGAACCTACGAGCAGTACTTC. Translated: CASSKRDTMSGGTYEQYF.

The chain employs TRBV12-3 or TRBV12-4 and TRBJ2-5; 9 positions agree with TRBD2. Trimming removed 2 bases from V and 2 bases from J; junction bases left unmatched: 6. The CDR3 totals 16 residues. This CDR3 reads CASSLIAGEFQETQYF. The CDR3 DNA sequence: TGTGCCAGCAGTTTAATAGCGGGAGAGTTTCAAGAGACCCAGTACTTC.

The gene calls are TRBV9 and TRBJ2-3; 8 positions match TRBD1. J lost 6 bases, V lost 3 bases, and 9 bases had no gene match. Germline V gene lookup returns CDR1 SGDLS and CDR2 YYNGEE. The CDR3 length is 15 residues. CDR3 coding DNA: TGTGCCAGCAGCGCATACAGGGGGGACACTGATACGCAGTATTTT. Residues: CASSAYRGDTDTQYF.

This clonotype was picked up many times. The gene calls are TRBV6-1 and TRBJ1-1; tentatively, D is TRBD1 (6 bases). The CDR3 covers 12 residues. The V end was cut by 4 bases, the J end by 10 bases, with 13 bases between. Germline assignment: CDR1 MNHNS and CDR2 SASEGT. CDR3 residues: CASSAYRDTAFF. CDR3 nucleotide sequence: TGTGCCAGCAGTGCATACAGGGATACAGCTTTCTTT.

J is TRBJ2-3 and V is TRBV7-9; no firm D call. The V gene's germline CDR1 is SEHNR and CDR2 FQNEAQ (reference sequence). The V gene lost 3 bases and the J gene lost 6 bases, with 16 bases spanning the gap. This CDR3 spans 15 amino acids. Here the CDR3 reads CASSLSGRSYDTQYF. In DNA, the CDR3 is TGTGCCAGCAGCTTGTCAGGACGGAGCTACGATACGCAGTATTTT.

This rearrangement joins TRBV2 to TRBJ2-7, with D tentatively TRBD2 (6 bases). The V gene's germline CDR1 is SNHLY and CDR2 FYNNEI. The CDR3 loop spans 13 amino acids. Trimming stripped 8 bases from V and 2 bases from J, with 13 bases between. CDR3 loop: CASGRDSPYEQYF. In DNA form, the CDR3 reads TGTGCCAGCGGTCGGGACTCCCCCTACGAGCAGTACTTC.

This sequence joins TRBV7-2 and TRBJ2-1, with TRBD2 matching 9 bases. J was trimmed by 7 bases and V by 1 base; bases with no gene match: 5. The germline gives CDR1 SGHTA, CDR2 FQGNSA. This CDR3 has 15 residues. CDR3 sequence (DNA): TGTGCCAGCAGCTTAGACTCTAGCGGGGCTAATGAGCAGTTCTTC. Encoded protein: CASSLDSSGANEQFF. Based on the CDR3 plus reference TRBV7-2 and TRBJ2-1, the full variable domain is GAGVSQSPSNKVTEKGKDVELRCDPISGHTALYWYRQSLGQGLEFLIYFQGNSAPDKSGLPSDRFSAERTGGSVSTLTIQRTQQEDSAVYLCASSLDSSGANEQFFGPGTRLTVL.

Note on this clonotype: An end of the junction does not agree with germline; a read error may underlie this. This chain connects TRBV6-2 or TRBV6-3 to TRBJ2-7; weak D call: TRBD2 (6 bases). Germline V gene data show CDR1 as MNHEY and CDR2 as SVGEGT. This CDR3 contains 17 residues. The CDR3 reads CAGSYSPIGTGAYEQYF. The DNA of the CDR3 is TGTGCCGGCAGTTACTCCCCCATTGGGACTGGCGCCTACGAGCAGTACTTC.

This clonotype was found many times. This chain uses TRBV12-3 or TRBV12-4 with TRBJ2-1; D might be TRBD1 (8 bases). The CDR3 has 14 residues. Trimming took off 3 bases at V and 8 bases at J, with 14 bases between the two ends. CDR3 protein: CASSFRTGRDEQFF. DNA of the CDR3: TGTGCCAGCAGTTTCCGGACAGGGAGGGATGAGCAGTTCTTC.

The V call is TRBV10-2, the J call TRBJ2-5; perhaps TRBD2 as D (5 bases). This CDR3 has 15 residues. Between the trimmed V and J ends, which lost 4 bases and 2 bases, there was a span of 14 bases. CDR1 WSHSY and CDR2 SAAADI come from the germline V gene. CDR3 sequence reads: CASSGLGGRQETQYF. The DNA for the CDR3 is TGCGCCAGCAGTGGGTTAGGAGGCAGACAAGAGACCCAGTACTTC.

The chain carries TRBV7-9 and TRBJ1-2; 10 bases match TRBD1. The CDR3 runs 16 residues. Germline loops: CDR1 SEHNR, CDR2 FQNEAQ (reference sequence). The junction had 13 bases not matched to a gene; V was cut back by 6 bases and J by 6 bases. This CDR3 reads CASSLLLTGGANGYTF. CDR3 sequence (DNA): TGTGCCAGCAGTTTACTCTTGACAGGGGGCGCGAATGGCTACACCTTC.

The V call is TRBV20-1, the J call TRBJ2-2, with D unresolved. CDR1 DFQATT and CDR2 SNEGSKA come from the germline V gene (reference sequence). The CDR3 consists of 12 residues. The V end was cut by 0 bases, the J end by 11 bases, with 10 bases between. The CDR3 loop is CSARDLWHELFF. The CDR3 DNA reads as TGCAGTGCTAGAGATCTATGGCACGAGCTGTTTTTT.

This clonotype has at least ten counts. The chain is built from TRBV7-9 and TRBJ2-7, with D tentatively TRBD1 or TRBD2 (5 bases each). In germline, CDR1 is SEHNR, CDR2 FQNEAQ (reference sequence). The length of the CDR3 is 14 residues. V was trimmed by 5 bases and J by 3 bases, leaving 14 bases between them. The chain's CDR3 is CASSPRDEYYEQYF. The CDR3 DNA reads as TGTGCCAGCAGCCCTCGGGACGAATACTACGAGCAGTACTTC.

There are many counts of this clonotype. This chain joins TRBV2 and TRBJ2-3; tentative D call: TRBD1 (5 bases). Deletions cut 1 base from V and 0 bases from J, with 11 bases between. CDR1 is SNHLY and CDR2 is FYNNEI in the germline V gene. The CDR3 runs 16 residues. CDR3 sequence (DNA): TGTGCCAGCAGTGAAGGGTGGACAAGAAGCACAGATACGCAGTATTTT. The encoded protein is CASSEGWTRSTDTQYF.

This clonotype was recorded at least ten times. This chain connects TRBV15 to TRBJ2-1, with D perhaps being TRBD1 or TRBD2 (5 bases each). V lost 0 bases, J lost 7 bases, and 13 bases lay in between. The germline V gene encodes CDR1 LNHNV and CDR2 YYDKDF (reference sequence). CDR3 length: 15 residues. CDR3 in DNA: TGTGCCACCAGCAGAGAGGGAACCGGGGCAAATGAGCAGTTCTTC. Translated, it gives CATSREGTGANEQFF.

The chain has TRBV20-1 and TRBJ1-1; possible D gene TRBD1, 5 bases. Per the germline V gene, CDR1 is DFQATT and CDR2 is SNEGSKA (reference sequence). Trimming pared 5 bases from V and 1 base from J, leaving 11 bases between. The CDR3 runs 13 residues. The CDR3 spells CSAARGGNTEAFF. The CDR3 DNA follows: TGCAGTGCTGCGAGGGGAGGGAACACTGAAGCTTTCTTT.

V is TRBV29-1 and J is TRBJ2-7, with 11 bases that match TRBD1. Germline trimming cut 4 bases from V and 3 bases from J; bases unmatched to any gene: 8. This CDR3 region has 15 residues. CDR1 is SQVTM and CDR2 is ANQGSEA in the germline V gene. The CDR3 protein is CSVGGRGQGDYEQYF. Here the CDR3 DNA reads TGCAGCGTTGGGGGGCGGGGACAGGGGGACTACGAGCAGTACTTC.